This TCR beta chain stems from a study of T cell responses to AZD1222 COVID-19 vaccine. About this clone itself: Its matching antigen is unknown.

Study results and limitations: Repertoire sampling happened only post peak T cell response. Regions 160-218 and 743-854 dominated among vaccine-associated CD4 TCRs spanning spike. Clonal diversity may have been underestimated in mostly white British donors.

Clones were sequenced by immunoSEQ multiplex PCR, and TCRdb holds only the in-frame ones, with some missing. This sample carries fewer than 200,000 clones, roughly 90% of them seen once, and the ten largest clones take around 1.6%. This material consisted of peripheral blood, taken on day 0 of AZD1222 vaccination. The origin of this receptor is an adult in good health.

The CDR3: CASSPLRGRSSDTQYF. The CDR3 nucleotides read TGTGCCAGCTCACCTCTACGGGGGAGGAGCTCAGATACGCAGTATTTT. The chain has TRBV18 and TRBJ2-3; D is possibly TRBD2 (6 bases). The CDR3 contains 16 residues. Trimming removed 3 bases at V and 4 bases at J, with 17 bases between. Germline V gene lookup returns CDR1 KGHSH and CDR2 LQKENI.